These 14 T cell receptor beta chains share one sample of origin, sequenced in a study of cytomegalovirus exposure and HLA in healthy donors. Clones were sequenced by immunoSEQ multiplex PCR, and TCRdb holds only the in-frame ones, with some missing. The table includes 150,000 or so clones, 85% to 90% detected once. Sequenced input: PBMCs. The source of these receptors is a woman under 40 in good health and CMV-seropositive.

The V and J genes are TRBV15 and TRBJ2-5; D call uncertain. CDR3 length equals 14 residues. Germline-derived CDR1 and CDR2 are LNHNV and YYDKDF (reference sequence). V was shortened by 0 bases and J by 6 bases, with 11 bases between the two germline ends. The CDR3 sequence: CATSRDVSIQTQYF. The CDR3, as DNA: TGTGCCACCAGCAGAGATGTTAGTATCCAGACCCAGTACTTC.

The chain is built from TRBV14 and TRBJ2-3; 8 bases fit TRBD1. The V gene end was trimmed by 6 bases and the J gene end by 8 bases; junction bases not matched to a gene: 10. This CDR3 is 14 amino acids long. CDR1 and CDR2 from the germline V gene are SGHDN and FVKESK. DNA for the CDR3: TGTGCCAGCAGAAAACAGGGGGACAGCGGTACGCAGTATTTT. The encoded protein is CASRKQGDSGTQYF.

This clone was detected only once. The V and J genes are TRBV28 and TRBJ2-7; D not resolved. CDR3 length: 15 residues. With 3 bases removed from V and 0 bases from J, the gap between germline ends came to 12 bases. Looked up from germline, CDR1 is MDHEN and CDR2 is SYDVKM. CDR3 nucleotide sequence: TGTGCCAGCAGTTTTGGGCACTCCCCCTCCTACGAGCAGTACTTC. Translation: CASSFGHSPSYEQYF.

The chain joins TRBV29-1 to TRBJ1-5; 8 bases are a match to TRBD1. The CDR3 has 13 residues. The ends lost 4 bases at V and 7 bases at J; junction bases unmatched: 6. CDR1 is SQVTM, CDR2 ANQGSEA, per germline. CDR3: CSVADRGGQPQHF. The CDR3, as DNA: TGCAGCGTTGCCGACAGGGGAGGCCAGCCCCAGCATTTT. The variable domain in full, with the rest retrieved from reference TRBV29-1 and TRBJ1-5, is SAVISQKPSRDICQRGTSLTIQCQVDSQVTMMFWYRQQPGQSLTLIATANQGSEATYESGFVIDKFPISRPNLTFSTLTVSNMSPEDSSIYLCSVADRGGQPQHFGDGTRLSIL.

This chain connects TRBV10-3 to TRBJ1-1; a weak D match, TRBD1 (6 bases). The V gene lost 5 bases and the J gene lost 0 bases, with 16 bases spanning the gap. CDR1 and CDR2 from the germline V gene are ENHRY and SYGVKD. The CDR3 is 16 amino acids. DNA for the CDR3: TGTGCCATCAGTAAGGGGGGGCCAAACATGAACACTGAAGCTTTCTTT. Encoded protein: CAISKGGPNMNTEAFF.

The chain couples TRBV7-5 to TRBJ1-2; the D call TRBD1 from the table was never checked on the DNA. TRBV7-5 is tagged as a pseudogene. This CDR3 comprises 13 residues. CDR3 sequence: CARSITVTYGYTF. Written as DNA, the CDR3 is TGTGCCAGAAGTATTACAGTAACCTATGGCTACACCTTC.

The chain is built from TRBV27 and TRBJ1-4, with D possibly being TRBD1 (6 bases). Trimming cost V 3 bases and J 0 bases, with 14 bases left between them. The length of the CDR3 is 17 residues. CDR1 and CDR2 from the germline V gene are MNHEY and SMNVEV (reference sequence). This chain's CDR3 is CASSFRGQLATNEKLFF. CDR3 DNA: TGTGCCAGCAGTTTCAGGGGCCAACTTGCAACTAATGAAAAACTGTTTTTT.

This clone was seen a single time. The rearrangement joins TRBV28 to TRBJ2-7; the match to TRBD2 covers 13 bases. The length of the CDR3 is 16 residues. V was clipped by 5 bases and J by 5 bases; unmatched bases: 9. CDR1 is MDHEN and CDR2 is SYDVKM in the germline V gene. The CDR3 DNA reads TGTGCCAGCAGTCCAAACACTAGCGGGAGGGTGCACGAGCAGTACTTC. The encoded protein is CASSPNTSGRVHEQYF.

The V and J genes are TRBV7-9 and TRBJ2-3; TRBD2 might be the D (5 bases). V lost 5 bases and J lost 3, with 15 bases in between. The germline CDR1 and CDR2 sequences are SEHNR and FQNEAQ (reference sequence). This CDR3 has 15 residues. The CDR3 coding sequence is TGTGCCAGCAGCGCGGGCCACGGAAAAACAGATACGCAGTATTTT. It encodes CASSAGHGKTDTQYF.

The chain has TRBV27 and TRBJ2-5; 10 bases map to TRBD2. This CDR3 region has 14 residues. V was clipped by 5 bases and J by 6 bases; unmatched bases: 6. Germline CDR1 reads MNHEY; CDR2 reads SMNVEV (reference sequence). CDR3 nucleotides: TGTGCCAGCAGTAGCGGGAGGGCGAGAAAGACCCAGTACTTC. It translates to CASSSGRARKTQYF.

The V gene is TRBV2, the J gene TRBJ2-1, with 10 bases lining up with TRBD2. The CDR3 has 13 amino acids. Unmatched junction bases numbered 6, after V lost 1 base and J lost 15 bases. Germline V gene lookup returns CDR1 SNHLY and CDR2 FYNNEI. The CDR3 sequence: CASSEVAGGPPFF. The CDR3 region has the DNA TGTGCCAGCAGTGAAGTAGCGGGGGGCCCGCCGTTCTTC.

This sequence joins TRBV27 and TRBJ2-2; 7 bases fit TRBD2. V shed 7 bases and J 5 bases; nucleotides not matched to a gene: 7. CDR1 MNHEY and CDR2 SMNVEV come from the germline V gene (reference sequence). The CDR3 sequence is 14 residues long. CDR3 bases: TGTGCCAGCACGGGAGGCTCCTGGACCGGGGAGCTGTTTTTT. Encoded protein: CASTGGSWTGELFF.

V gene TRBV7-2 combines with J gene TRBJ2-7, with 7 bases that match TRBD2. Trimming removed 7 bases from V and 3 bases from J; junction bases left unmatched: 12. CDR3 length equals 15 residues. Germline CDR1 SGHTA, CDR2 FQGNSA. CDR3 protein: CASTGGGGPYYEQYF. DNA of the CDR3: TGTGCCAGCACCGGCGGGGGAGGCCCCTACTACGAGCAGTACTTC.

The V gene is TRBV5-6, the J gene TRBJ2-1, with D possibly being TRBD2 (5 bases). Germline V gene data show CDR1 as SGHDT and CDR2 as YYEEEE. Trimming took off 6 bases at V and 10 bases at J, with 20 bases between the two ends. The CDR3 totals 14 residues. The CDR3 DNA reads TGTGCCAGCATTTTTGGCCTGGGCACGGGGGAGCAGTTCTTC. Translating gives CASIFGLGTGEQFF.